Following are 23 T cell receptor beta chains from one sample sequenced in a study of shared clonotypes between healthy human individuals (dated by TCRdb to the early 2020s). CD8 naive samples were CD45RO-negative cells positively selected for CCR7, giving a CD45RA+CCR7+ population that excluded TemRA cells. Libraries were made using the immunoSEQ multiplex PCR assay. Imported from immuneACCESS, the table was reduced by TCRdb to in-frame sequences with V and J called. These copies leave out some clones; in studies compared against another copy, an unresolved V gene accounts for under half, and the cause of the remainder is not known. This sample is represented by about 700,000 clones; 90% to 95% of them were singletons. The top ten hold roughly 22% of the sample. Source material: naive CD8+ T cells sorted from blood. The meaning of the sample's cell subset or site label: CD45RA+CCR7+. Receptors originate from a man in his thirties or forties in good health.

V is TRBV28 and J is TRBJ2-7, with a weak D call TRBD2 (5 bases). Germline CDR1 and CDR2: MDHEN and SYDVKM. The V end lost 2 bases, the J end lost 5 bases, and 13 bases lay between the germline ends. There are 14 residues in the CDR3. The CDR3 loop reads CASSLEELANEQYF. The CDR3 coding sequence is TGTGCCAGCAGTTTAGAAGAGTTAGCGAACGAGCAGTACTTC. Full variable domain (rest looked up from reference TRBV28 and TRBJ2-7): DVKVTQSSRYLVKRTGEKVFLECVQDMDHENMFWYRQDPGLGLRLIYFSYDVKMKEKGDIPEGYSVSREKKERFSLILESASTNQTSMYLCASSLEELANEQYFGPGTRLTVT.

CDR3 DNA sequence: TGTGCCAGCAGCTTAGGTAGTAGCGGGATCGATGAGCAGTTCTTC. It specifies CASSLGSSGIDEQFF. The rearrangement uses TRBV7-2 and TRBJ2-1; TRBD2 agrees at 8 bases. Trimming took 1 base from V and 8 from J; bases not matched to a gene: 7. Germline CDR1 SGHTA, CDR2 FQGNSA. The CDR3 covers 15 residues.

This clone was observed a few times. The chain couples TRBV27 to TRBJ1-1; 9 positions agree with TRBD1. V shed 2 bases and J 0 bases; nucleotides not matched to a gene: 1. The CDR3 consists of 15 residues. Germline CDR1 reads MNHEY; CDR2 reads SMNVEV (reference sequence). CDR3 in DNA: TGTGCCAGCAGTTTAGGGACAGGGCTGAACACTGAAGCTTTCTTT. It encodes CASSLGTGLNTEAFF.

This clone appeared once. CDR3 bases: TGTGCCAGCAGCGTACGCTGGGAAGAAAAACTGTTTTTT. Translation gives CASSVRWEEKLFF. J is TRBJ1-4 and V is TRBV7-8; D is unresolved. Germline CDR1 and CDR2: SGHVS and FQNEAQ. Deletions cut 5 bases from V and 8 bases from J, with 12 bases between. This CDR3 region has 13 residues. Supplemented by reference TRBV7-8 and TRBJ1-4, the full variable domain reads GAGVSQSPRYKVAKRGQDVALRCDPISGHVSLFWYQQALGQGPEFLTYFQNEAQLDKSGLPSDRFFAERPEGSVSTLKIQRTQQEDSAVYLCASSVRWEEKLFFGSGTQLSVL.

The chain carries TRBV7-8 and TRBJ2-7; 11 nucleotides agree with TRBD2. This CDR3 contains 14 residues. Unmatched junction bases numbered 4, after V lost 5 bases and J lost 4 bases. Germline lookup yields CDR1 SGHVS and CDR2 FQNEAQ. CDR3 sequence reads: CASSPGLADYEQYF. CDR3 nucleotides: TGTGCCAGCAGCCCGGGACTAGCGGATTACGAGCAGTACTTC.

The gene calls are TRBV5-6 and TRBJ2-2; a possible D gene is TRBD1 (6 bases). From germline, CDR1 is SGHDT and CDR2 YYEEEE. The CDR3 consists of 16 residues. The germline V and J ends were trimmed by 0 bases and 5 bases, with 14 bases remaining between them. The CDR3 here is CASSLAAGAITGELFF. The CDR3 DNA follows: TGTGCCAGCAGCTTGGCCGCAGGGGCGATAACCGGGGAGCTGTTTTTT.

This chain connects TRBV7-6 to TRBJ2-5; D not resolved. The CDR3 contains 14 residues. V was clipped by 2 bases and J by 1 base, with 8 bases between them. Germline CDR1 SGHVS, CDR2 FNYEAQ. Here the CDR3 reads CASSLSAIQETQYF. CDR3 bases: TGTGCCAGCAGCTTATCCGCTATCCAAGAGACCCAGTACTTC.

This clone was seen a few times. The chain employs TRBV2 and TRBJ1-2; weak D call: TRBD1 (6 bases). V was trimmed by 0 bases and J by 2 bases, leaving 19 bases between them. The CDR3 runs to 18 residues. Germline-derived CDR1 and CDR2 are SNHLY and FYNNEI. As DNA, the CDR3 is TGTGCCAGCAGTGAAGCGCGAGGGGGACCCGGGGTAAACTATGGCTACACCTTC. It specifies CASSEARGGPGVNYGYTF.

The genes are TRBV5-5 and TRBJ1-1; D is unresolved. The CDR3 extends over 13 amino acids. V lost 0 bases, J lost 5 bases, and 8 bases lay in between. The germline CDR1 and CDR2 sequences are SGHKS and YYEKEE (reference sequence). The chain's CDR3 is CASSLGWGTEAFF. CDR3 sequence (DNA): TGTGCCAGCAGCTTGGGTTGGGGTACTGAAGCTTTCTTT.

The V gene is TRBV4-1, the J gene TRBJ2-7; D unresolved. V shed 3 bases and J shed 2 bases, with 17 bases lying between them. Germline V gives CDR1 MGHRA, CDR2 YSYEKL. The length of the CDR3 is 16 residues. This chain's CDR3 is CASSHPGLGRAYEQYF. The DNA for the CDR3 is TGCGCCAGCAGCCACCCCGGCCTAGGCAGAGCCTACGAGCAGTACTTC.

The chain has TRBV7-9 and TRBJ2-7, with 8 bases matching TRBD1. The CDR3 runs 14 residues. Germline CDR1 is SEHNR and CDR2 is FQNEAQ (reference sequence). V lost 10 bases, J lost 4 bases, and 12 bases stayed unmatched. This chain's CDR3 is CATQGTGGTYEQYF. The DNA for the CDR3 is TGTGCCACCCAGGGGACAGGAGGGACTTACGAGCAGTACTTC.

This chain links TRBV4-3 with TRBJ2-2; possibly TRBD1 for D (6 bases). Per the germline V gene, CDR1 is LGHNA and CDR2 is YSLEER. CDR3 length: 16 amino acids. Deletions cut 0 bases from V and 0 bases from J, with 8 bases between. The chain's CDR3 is CASSQDRGSNTGELFF. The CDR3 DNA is TGCGCCAGCAGCCAAGACAGGGGCTCGAACACCGGGGAGCTGTTTTTT.

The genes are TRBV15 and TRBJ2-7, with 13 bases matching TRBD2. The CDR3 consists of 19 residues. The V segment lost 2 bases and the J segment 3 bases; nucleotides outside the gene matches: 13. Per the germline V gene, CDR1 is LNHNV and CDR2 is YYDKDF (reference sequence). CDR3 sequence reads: CATSRSGLAGDLGGYEQYF. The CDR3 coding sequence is TGTGCCACCAGCAGATCCGGACTAGCGGGAGATCTGGGGGGCTACGAGCAGTACTTC.

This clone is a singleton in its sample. The CDR3 coding sequence is TGTGCCAGTCTCGGACTAGCGGGCGAGGCGCAGTATTTT. It codes for CASLGLAGEAQYF. The genes are TRBV11-2 and TRBJ2-3, with 11 bases identical to TRBD2. CDR3 length: 13 residues. The junction had 9 bases not matched to a gene; V was cut back by 9 bases and J by 10 bases. Per the germline V gene, CDR1 is SGHAT and CDR2 is FQNNGV. Complete variable domain (other parts from reference TRBV11-2 and TRBJ2-3): EAGVAQSPRYKIIEKRQSVAFWCNPISGHATLYWYQQILGQGPKLLIQFQNNGVVDDSQLPKDRFSAERLKGVDSTLKIQPAKLEDSAVYLCASLGLAGEAQYFGPGTRLTVL.

This CDR3 is CASSLEAGGLDTQYF. In DNA form, the CDR3 reads TGTGCCAGCAGTTTGGAAGCGGGAGGTTTGGATACGCAGTATTTT. The rearrangement links TRBV27 to TRBJ2-3, with 9 bases matching TRBD2. Trimming cost V 3 bases and J 6 bases; bases outside gene matches: 7. The length of the CDR3 is 15 residues. CDR1 is MNHEY and CDR2 is SMNVEV in the germline V gene (reference sequence).

The CDR3 DNA reads TGCGCCAGCAGCCAAGATGACCGAGAATTCTGGACAGAGGAAGCTTTCTTT. Protein sequence: CASSQDDREFWTEEAFF. V and J are TRBV4-1 and TRBJ1-1; weak D call: TRBD1 (6 bases). Per germline, CDR1 MGHRA and CDR2 YSYEKL. The CDR3 covers 17 residues. V lost 0 bases, J lost 8 bases, and 22 bases lay in between.

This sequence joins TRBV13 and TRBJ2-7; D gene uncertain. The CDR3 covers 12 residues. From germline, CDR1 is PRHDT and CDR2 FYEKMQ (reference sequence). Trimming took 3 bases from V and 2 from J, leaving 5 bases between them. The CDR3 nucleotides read TGTGCCAGCAGCTTCAACGCCTACGAGCAGTACTTC. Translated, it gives CASSFNAYEQYF.

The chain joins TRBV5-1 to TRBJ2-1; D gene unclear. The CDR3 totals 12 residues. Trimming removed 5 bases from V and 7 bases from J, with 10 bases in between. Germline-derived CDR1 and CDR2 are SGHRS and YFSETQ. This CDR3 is CASSVVGNEQFF. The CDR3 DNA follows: TGCGCCAGCAGTGTGGTGGGGAATGAGCAGTTCTTC.

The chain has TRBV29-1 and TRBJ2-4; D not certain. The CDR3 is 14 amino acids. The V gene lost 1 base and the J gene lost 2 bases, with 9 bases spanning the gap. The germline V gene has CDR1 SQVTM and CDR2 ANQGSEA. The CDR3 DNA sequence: TGCAGCGTTGAAGGCGCTGACTCCAAAAACATTCAGTACTTC. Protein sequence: CSVEGADSKNIQYF.

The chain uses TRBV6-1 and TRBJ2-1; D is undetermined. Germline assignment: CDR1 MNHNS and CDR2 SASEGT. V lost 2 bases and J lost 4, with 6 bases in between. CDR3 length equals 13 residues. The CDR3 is CASSEHPYNEQFF. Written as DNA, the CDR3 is TGTGCCAGCAGTGAACACCCTTACAATGAGCAGTTCTTC.

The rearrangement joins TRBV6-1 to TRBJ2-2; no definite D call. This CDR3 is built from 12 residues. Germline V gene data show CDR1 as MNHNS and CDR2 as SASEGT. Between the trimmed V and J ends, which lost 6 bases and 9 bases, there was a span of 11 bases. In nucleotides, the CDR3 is TGTGCCAGCAGCTGGGTATACCGGGAGCTGTTTTTT. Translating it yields CASSWVYRELFF.

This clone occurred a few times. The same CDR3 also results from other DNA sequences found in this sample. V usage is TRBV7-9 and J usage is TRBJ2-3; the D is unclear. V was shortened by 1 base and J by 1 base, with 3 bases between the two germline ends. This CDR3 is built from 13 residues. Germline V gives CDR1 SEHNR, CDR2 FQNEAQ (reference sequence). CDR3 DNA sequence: TGTGCCAGCAGCTTAGTTGGCACAGATACGCAGTATTTT. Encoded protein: CASSLVGTDTQYF.

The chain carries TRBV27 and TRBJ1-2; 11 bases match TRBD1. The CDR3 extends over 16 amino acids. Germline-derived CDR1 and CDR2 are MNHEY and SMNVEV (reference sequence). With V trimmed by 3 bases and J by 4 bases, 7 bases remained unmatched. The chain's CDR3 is CASSLGQGELFYGYTF. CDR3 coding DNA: TGTGCCAGCAGTTTGGGACAGGGGGAACTATTCTATGGCTACACCTTC.